A selection of T cell receptor beta chains follows, all from one sample in a study of T cell responses to AZD1222 COVID-19 vaccine. Clones were read by immunoSEQ multiplex PCR, and TCRdb kept only the in-frame ones, dropping some. The sample consists of 170,000 or so clones, about 90% of them appearing once. Sequenced here: peripheral blood, sampled on day 0 of AZD1222 vaccination. These receptors were obtained from an adult in good health. Each CDR3 is given with its conserved first and last residue. The D gene is left open where the match is weak. Some rows mark clone size as missing; the rest say once, few, many or name a class of expanded clone.

cdr3_aa cdr3_nt d_call j_call v_call clone_size
CASSFRGETQYF TGTGCCAGCAGCTTCCGGGGGGAGACCCAGTACTTC NA TRBJ2-5 TRBV11-2 NA
CASSEPGGTSAGGEQYF TGTGCCAGCAGCGAACCGGGGGGGACTAGCGCGGGAGGCGAGCAGTACTTC TRBD2 TRBJ2-7 TRBV27 NA
CAISGLEGDEQFF TGTGCCATCAGCGGACTAGAAGGCGATGAGCAGTTCTTC TRBD2 TRBJ2-1 TRBV10-3 NA
CASSPTAREQYF TGCGCCAGCAGCCCCACGGCCCGAGAGCAGTACTTC NA TRBJ2-7 TRBV5-1 NA
CASSAWAGQGGSYEQYF TGTGCCAGCAGCGCATGGGCGGGACAGGGGGGCTCCTACGAGCAGTACTTC TRBD1 TRBJ2-7 TRBV5-6 NA
CASSQRGSYEQYF TGTGCCAGCAGCCAACGCGGATCCTACGAGCAGTACTTC NA TRBJ2-7 TRBV3-1/TRBV3-2 once
CASSIDYAGRGYEQYF TGTGCCAGTAGTATAGATTACGCAGGGAGAGGTTACGAGCAGTACTTC NA TRBJ2-7 TRBV19 NA
CASSSGGRDIQYF TGTGCCAGCAGTTCCGGGGGAAGGGACATTCAGTACTTC NA TRBJ2-4 TRBV6-5 NA
CASSYRGRGNYNEQFF TGTGCCAGCAGTTATAGGGGGAGGGGTAACTACAATGAGCAGTTCTTC NA TRBJ2-1 TRBV6-5 NA
CASSFEPGNSYEQYF TGTGCCAGCAGCTTCGAACCAGGGAACTCCTACGAGCAGTACTTC NA TRBJ2-7 TRBV5-4 NA
CASSLASDTQYF TGTGCCAGCAGCCTGGCGTCGGATACGCAGTATTTT NA TRBJ2-3 TRBV5-5 NA
CASSSKGLAGHNEQFF TGTGCCAGCAGCTCCAAGGGCCTAGCGGGCCACAATGAGCAGTTCTTC TRBD2 TRBJ2-1 TRBV7-3 NA
CASSERGTQPQHF TGTGCCAGCAGTGAACGTGGTACGCAGCCCCAGCATTTT NA TRBJ1-5 TRBV6-4 NA
CASHFSSSYNEQFF TGTGCCAGCCATTTTAGCAGCTCCTACAATGAGCAGTTCTTC NA TRBJ2-1 TRBV2 NA
CASSVGAASYEQYF TGCGCCAGCAGCGTAGGGGCAGCCTCCTACGAGCAGTACTTC NA TRBJ2-7 TRBV5-1 NA
CASSSGQGTYNYGYTF TGTGCCAGTAGTTCGGGACAGGGAACGTATAACTATGGCTACACCTTC TRBD1 TRBJ1-2 TRBV19 NA
CASSPAEGPNYGYTF TGCGCCAGCAGCCCCGCCGAAGGCCCTAACTATGGCTACACCTTC NA TRBJ1-2 TRBV4-1 NA